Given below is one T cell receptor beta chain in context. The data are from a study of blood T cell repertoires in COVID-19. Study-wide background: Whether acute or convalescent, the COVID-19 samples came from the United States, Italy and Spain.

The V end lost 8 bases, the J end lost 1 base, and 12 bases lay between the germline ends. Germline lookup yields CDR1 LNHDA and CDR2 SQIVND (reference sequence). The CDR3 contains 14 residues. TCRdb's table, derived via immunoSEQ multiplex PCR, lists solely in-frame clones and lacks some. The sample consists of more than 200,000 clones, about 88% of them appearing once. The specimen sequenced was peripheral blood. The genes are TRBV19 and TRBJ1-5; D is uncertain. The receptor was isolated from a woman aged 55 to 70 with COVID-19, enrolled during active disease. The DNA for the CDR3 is TGTGCCAGTGGGAGGGAGTCCAGCAATCAGCCCCAGCATTTT. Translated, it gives CASGRESSNQPQHF.